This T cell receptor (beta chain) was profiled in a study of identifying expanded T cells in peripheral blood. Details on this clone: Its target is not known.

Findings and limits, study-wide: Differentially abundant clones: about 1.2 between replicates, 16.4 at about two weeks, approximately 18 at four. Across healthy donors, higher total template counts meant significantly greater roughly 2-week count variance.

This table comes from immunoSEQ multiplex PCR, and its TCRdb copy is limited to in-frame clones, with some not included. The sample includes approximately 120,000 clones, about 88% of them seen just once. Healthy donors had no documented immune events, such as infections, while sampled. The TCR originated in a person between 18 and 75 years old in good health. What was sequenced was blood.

The CDR3 protein is CASSYGTALSGNTIYF. The CDR3 DNA sequence: TGTGCCAGCAGTTATGGGACAGCATTATCTGGAAACACCATATATTTT. This rearrangement joins TRBV6-6 to TRBJ1-3; 7 bases fit TRBD1. CDR1 is MNHNY, CDR2 SVGAGI, per germline (reference sequence). J lost 1 base, V lost 3 bases, and 6 bases had no gene match. This CDR3 has 16 residues.